The rows below give T cell receptor beta chains drawn from one sample of a study of CD8 T cells in Susac syndrome. Each CDR3 protein is one row after TCRdb ran MiXCR on the immunoSEQ multiplex PCR reads. The sample contains 200,000 to 250,000 distinct CDR3 sequences, around 95% of which appear only once. The sequenced material came from CD4+ T cells from PBMCs. The receptor source for this set is a human donor with multiple sclerosis. CDR3s include the opening cysteine and the closing phenylalanine or tryptophan. A D gene is named only where the DNA matches it firmly. The size field is filled for only some rows; it gives once, few, many or a size class.

clone_size	v_call	j_call	d_call	cdr3_aa	cdr3_nt
NA	TRBV27	TRBJ2-1	TRBD2	CASANLPRGGSYNEQFF	TGTGCCAGCGCAAACCTTCCGAGGGGAGGGAGCTACAATGAGCAGTTCTTC
NA	TRBV5-1	TRBJ2-7	TRBD2	CASSLGGGAGPNYEQYF	TGCGCCAGCAGCTTGGGCGGTGGAGCGGGACCGAATTACGAGCAGTACTTC
NA	TRBV29-1	TRBJ2-5	NA	CSVGGRLSMDTQYF	TGCAGCGTTGGCGGCAGGCTATCCATGGATACCCAGTACTTC
NA	TRBV7-9	TRBJ2-3	NA	CASTPERNTDTQYF	TGTGCCAGCACGCCGGAGCGGAACACAGATACGCAGTATTTT
NA	TRBV4-1	TRBJ2-3	NA	CASSQDRTADTQYF	TGCGCCAGCAGCCAAGATAGGACAGCAGATACGCAGTATTTT
NA	TRBV29-1	TRBJ2-7	NA	CSAMDTHREQYF	TGCAGCGCGATGGACACCCATCGGGAGCAGTACTTC
NA	TRBV6-5	TRBJ1-2	NA	CASSSLGGNYGYTF	TGTGCCAGCAGCTCCCTGGGAGGGAACTATGGCTACACCTTC
NA	TRBV20-1	TRBJ2-5	NA	CSARAPEGRMMETQYF	TGCAGTGCTAGAGCCCCTGAGGGGAGGATGATGGAGACCCAGTACTTC
NA	TRBV30	TRBJ2-1	TRBD1	CAWRTGGRQFF	TGTGCCTGGAGAACAGGGGGAAGGCAGTTCTTC
NA	TRBV29-1	TRBJ2-5	NA	CSVDWGSQETQYF	TGCAGCGTTGATTGGGGGTCCCAAGAGACCCAGTACTTC
once	TRBV25-1	TRBJ2-4	NA	CASSQPVENIQYF	TGTGCCAGCAGCCAACCCGTCGAGAACATTCAGTACTTC
NA	TRBV18	TRBJ2-1	NA	CASSPLTGILYNEQFF	TGTGCCAGCTCACCACTAACGGGGATTCTTTACAATGAGCAGTTCTTC
NA	TRBV4-2	TRBJ2-3	TRBD2	CASSPKEGIAGGDTQYF	TGTGCCAGCAGCCCTAAGGAAGGCATTGCGGGAGGAGATACGCAGTATTTT
NA	TRBV28	TRBJ1-2	TRBD1	CASIPGQGTYGYTF	TGTGCCAGCATCCCGGGACAGGGTACCTATGGCTACACCTTC
NA	TRBV7-9	TRBJ2-7	NA	CATLDSVTYEQYF	TGTGCCACCTTGGACAGTGTCACCTACGAGCAGTACTTC
NA	TRBV20-1	TRBJ2-1	TRBD2	CSAQSSSGSHEQFF	TGCAGTGCACAGAGCTCTAGCGGGAGTCATGAGCAGTTCTTC
NA	TRBV27	TRBJ2-3	TRBD2	CASTLAGASTDTQYF	TGTGCCAGCACCCTAGCGGGGGCTAGCACAGATACGCAGTATTTT
NA	TRBV28	TRBJ1-5	TRBD1	CASSPQGRPQHF	TGTGCCAGCAGCCCACAGGGGCGGCCCCAGCATTTT
NA	TRBV4-1	TRBJ2-1	NA	CASSQDLGRNEQFF	TGCGCCAGCAGCCAAGATCTGGGGCGCAATGAGCAGTTCTTC
NA	TRBV19	TRBJ1-2	NA	CASSPGPNRGYTF	TGTGCCAGTAGTCCAGGGCCGAACAGAGGCTACACCTTC
NA	TRBV7-9	TRBJ2-7	NA	CASSLGGPPAYEQYF	TGTGCCAGCAGCTTAGGGGGACCGCCCGCCTACGAGCAGTACTTC
NA	TRBV27	TRBJ2-5	NA	CASSVLTGLGSETQYF	TGTGCCAGCAGTGTACTGACGGGGTTGGGGTCGGAGACCCAGTACTTC
NA	TRBV20-1	TRBJ2-7	TRBD1	CSAGHPVGTAF	TGCAGTGCTGGACATCCGGTGGGGACAGCCTTC
NA	TRBV19	TRBJ2-5	TRBD2	CASSIHSAGEETQYF	TGTGCCAGTAGTATACACTCTGCGGGAGAAGAGACCCAGTACTTC
NA	TRBV12-5	TRBJ1-5	NA	CASNRADQPQHF	TGTGCTAGTAATAGGGCGGATCAGCCCCAGCATTTT
NA	TRBV29-1	TRBJ1-2	TRBD1	CSVQGARDYGYTF	TGCAGCGTTCAGGGGGCGAGGGACTATGGCTACACCTTC
NA	TRBV12-3/TRBV12-4	TRBJ1-6	TRBD1	CASSLRPRQGNSPLHF	TGTGCCAGCAGTTTACGTCCACGACAGGGGAACTCACCCCTCCACTTT
NA	TRBV29-1	TRBJ2-3	NA	CSLEEQVTDTQYF	TGCAGCCTTGAGGAACAGGTCACAGATACGCAGTATTTT
NA	TRBV25-1	TRBJ1-1	TRBD1	CASSRDRGRAFF	TGTGCCAGCAGCCGGGACAGGGGACGAGCTTTCTTT
once	TRBV20-1	TRBJ2-5	TRBD2	CSASASGAGEETQYF	TGCAGTGCTAGTGCTAGCGGAGCTGGCGAAGAGACCCAGTACTTC
NA	TRBV3-1	TRBJ2-5	TRBD2	CASSQDLAGAARTQYF	TGTGCCAGCAGCCAAGATCTGGCGGGAGCAGCCCGGACCCAGTACTTC
NA	TRBV18	TRBJ2-5	NA	CASSPRTGVSGETQYF	TGTGCCAGCTCACCACGAACGGGAGTCTCAGGGGAGACCCAGTACTTC
once	TRBV5-1	TRBJ2-1	NA	CASSPYSRRAYNEQFF	TGCGCCAGCAGCCCTTACAGCCGACGGGCCTACAATGAGCAGTTCTTC
NA	TRBV4-1	TRBJ2-1	TRBD2	CASMRREGFYEQFF	TGCGCCAGCATGAGGAGGGAGGGCTTCTATGAGCAGTTCTTC
NA	TRBV20-1	TRBJ2-7	NA	CSAREGGGFVEQYF	TGCAGTGCTAGAGAGGGGGGCGGATTCGTAGAGCAGTACTTC
NA	TRBV9	TRBJ2-1	TRBD2	CASSPEIGTRLGNEQFF	TGTGCCAGCAGCCCGGAGATAGGGACTAGACTCGGGAATGAGCAGTTCTTC
NA	TRBV5-1	TRBJ1-1	NA	CASSFYSKNTEAFF	TGCGCCAGCAGCTTTTACAGCAAAAACACTGAAGCTTTCTTT
NA	TRBV20-1	TRBJ2-7	TRBD2	CSAGIAGGAREQYF	TGCAGTGCCGGGATAGCGGGGGGCGCGAGGGAGCAGTACTTC
NA	TRBV13	TRBJ1-5	NA	CASSLGGPTSPSQHF	TGTGCCAGCAGCTTAGGTGGGCCAACCTCTCCCTCCCAGCATTTT
once	TRBV3-1	TRBJ1-2	NA	CASSQDGARRVGYTF	TGTGCCAGCAGCCAAGATGGCGCCCGGAGAGTGGGCTACACCTTC
NA	TRBV20-1	TRBJ1-6	NA	CSAQAGANSPLHF	TGCAGTGCTCAAGCAGGGGCTAATTCACCCCTCCACTTT
NA	TRBV20-1	TRBJ2-5	NA	CSASLGETQYF	TGCAGTGCTAGTCTCGGCGAGACCCAGTACTTC
NA	TRBV6-6	TRBJ2-7	NA	CASSYPRGTGAEQYF	TGTGCCAGCAGTTACCCCAGGGGGACTGGGGCCGAGCAGTACTTC
once	TRBV27	TRBJ2-5	NA	CASSRGSKTHQETQYF	TGTGCCAGCAGTAGGGGCTCCAAAACACATCAAGAGACCCAGTACTTC
NA	TRBV20-1	TRBJ2-7	TRBD1	CSARTGWQNEQYF	TGCAGTGCGCGGACAGGGTGGCAAAACGAGCAGTACTTC
NA	TRBV24-1	TRBJ2-5	NA	CATSDGDNQETQYF	TGTGCCACCAGTGATGGGGACAACCAAGAGACCCAGTACTTC
once	TRBV6-5	TRBJ2-3	NA	CASSSSIGEADTQYF	TGTGCCAGCAGTTCCTCAATAGGGGAGGCAGATACGCAGTATTTT
NA	TRBV20-1	TRBJ2-5	TRBD2	CSALSGRRETQYF	TGCAGTGCCCTTAGCGGGAGGCGAGAGACCCAGTACTTC
NA	TRBV20-1	TRBJ2-1	TRBD2	CSATSAPSSGSFGNEQFF	TGCAGTGCCACGTCCGCCCCAAGTAGCGGGAGTTTTGGGAATGAGCAGTTCTTC
NA	TRBV30	TRBJ1-1	TRBD1	CAFRKGQGNTEAFF	TGTGCCTTTCGAAAGGGACAGGGGAACACTGAAGCTTTCTTT
once	TRBV2	TRBJ2-5	TRBD2	CASSGSRGGQETQYF	TGTGCCAGCAGTGGTTCGCGGGGGGGCCAAGAGACCCAGTACTTC